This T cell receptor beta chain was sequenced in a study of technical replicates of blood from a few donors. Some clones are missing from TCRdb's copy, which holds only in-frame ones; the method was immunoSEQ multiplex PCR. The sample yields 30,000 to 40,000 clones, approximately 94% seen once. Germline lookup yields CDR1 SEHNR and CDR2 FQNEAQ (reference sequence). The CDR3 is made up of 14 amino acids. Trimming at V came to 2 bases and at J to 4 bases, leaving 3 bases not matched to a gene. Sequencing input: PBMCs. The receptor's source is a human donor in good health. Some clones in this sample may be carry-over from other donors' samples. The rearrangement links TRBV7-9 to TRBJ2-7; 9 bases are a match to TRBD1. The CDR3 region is CASSLQQGAYEQYF. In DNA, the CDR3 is TGTGCCAGCAGCTTACAACAGGGGGCATACGAGCAGTACTTC.